Listed below are T cell receptor beta chains from one sample, sequenced in a study of cytomegalovirus exposure and HLA in healthy donors. Some clones are missing from TCRdb's copy, which holds only in-frame ones; the method was immunoSEQ multiplex PCR. The sample shows tens of thousands of clones, under 95% of them seen only once. Sequenced input: PBMCs. The receptors originated from a young man in good health and CMV-seronegative. Both conserved end residues are part of each CDR3. D genes are given only for firm matches. The size entry is marked missing in some rows and otherwise reads once, few, many or a size class.

v_call	d_call	j_call	clone_size	cdr3_nt	cdr3_aa
TRBV28	NA	TRBJ1-1	NA	TGTGCCAGCATTTTAAGCGGGGGTTGGACTGAAGCTTTCTTT	CASILSGGWTEAFF
TRBV28	TRBD1	TRBJ1-1	NA	TGTGCCAGCAGTCCCCACCGGGACAGGGGGCTCACTGAAGCTTTCTTT	CASSPHRDRGLTEAFF
TRBV7-2	NA	TRBJ2-1	NA	TGTGCCAGCAGCGTACAAGGACAGACCTACAATGAGCAGTTCTTC	CASSVQGQTYNEQFF
TRBV7-3	NA	TRBJ1-1	NA	TGTGCCAGCAGACCCGACGTAGGGCGGGACACTGAAGCTTTCTTT	CASRPDVGRDTEAFF
TRBV5-1	NA	TRBJ1-2	NA	TGCGCCAGCAGCCCGGGGTACAACTATGGCTACACCTTC	CASSPGYNYGYTF
TRBV6-5	TRBD2	TRBJ2-7	NA	TGTGCCGCCTCGGGAGGAAGGAACTACGAGCAGTACTTC	CAASGGRNYEQYF
TRBV19	NA	TRBJ1-2	NA	TGTGCCAGTAGTATGTCGAGGGGGTACTATTATGGCTACACCTTC	CASSMSRGYYYGYTF
TRBV9	NA	TRBJ1-1	NA	TGTGCCAGCAGCGGTAGTTCAAACACTGAAGCTTTCTTT	CASSGSSNTEAFF
TRBV18	TRBD1	TRBJ1-1	NA	TGTGCCAGCTCACCGGGACAGGAGAACACTGAAGCTTTCTTT	CASSPGQENTEAFF
TRBV5-1	TRBD1	TRBJ2-5	once	TGCGCCAGCACCAGACAGGGGGCCGGAGAGACCCAGTACTTC	CASTRQGAGETQYF
TRBV30	TRBD2	TRBJ2-7	NA	TGTGCCTGGAGCCTCCTCTCCAGCGGGAGGTCGTCCGAGCAGTACTTC	CAWSLLSSGRSSEQYF
TRBV5-1	NA	TRBJ2-1	NA	TGCGCCAGCAGCTTGGGTCTTGGGGCTGCGAACAATGAGCAGTTCTTC	CASSLGLGAANNEQFF
TRBV5-1	TRBD1	TRBJ1-2	NA	TGCGCCAGCAGCTTGGGACAGGGGGCCACCACCACTAACTATGGCTACACCTTC	CASSLGQGATTTNYGYTF
TRBV5-6	NA	TRBJ2-7	NA	TGTGCCAGCAGCGGCGACTTCCGACGGGACTACGAGCAGTACTTC	CASSGDFRRDYEQYF
TRBV2	NA	TRBJ2-3	NA	TGTGCCAGCAGTAACCTACTGCTTAGTACCGGAGGCACAGATACGCAGTATTTT	CASSNLLLSTGGTDTQYF
TRBV7-9	NA	TRBJ2-5	NA	TGTGCCAGCAGCACTGATTTCGCTCAGGGTCTAGGATTAGAGACCCAGTACTTC	CASSTDFAQGLGLETQYF
TRBV11-2	TRBD2	TRBJ2-7	NA	TGTGCCAGCAGCTCAGCACTAGCGGGGGTGCACGAGCAGTACTTC	CASSSALAGVHEQYF
TRBV6-5	NA	TRBJ1-6	NA	TGTGCCAGCAGTACACAGGGTACTAATTCACCCCTCCACTTT	CASSTQGTNSPLHF
TRBV7-9	TRBD2	TRBJ2-2	once	TGTGCCAGCAGCTTACCCGGGACTAGGGACACCGGGGAGCTGTTTTTT	CASSLPGTRDTGELFF
TRBV19	TRBD2	TRBJ2-1	NA	TGTGCCAGTAGTACCCATGGTAGCGGGAGCTCCTACAATGAGCAGTTCTTC	CASSTHGSGSSYNEQFF
TRBV27	NA	TRBJ2-7	NA	TGTGCCAGCAGCGAAACAACCAGGGGCGGGGAGCAGTACTTC	CASSETTRGGEQYF
TRBV9	NA	TRBJ1-3	NA	TGTGCCAGCAGCGTCGGGGGGCCGGGAAACACCATATATTTT	CASSVGGPGNTIYF
TRBV9	NA	TRBJ2-3	NA	TGTGCCAGCAGCGTAGAGTCAGGGGCTCAGCCCCAGTATTTT	CASSVESGAQPQYF
TRBV28	TRBD1	TRBJ2-7	NA	TGTGCCAGCAGTCATGCCCGTTCGGACAGGGGGGACTACGAGCAGTACTTC	CASSHARSDRGDYEQYF
TRBV6-5	TRBD1	TRBJ2-7	NA	TGTGCCAGCAGTTATTTGGGACAGGGGTACGAGCAGTACTTC	CASSYLGQGYEQYF
TRBV27	TRBD2	TRBJ2-5	NA	TGTGCCAGCAGTTTAAGGCGGGGGTGGGAGACCCAGTACTTC	CASSLRRGWETQYF
TRBV28	NA	TRBJ2-7	NA	TGTGCCAGCAGACTCGGACTGAGCCATTTGGACGAGCAGTACTTC	CASRLGLSHLDEQYF
TRBV18	NA	TRBJ1-1	NA	TGTGCCAGCTCACCACCGTTTTTTTTGGGCGTAAGGGGATCGAACACTGAAGCTTTCTTT	CASSPPFFLGVRGSNTEAFF
TRBV7-9	NA	TRBJ1-2	NA	TGTGCCGGAAGAGTACAGGGAACTAACTATGGCTACACCTTC	CAGRVQGTNYGYTF
TRBV4-2	TRBD2	TRBJ2-3	few	TGTGCCAGCAGCCAAGAGGGGGATAGCGGGGGAGGGACAGATACGCAGTATTTT	CASSQEGDSGGGTDTQYF
TRBV30	NA	TRBJ2-7	NA	TGTGCCTGGAAGTCGAGCGCGTACGAGCAGTACTTC	CAWKSSAYEQYF
TRBV28	TRBD1	TRBJ1-3	NA	TGTGCCAGCAGTGCCCGGGACAGGGGTTCAGGCACCATATATTTT	CASSARDRGSGTIYF
TRBV27	NA	TRBJ2-5	NA	TGTGCCAGCAGTACACTCCGGCCCGGGGTGGGAGAGACCCAGTACTTC	CASSTLRPGVGETQYF
TRBV5-1	NA	TRBJ2-7	once	TGCGCCAGCAGCTTGTGGCAACACTACGAGCAGTACTTC	CASSLWQHYEQYF
TRBV28	NA	TRBJ2-5	NA	TGTGCCAGCAGTTTTCCGGGCCAAGAGACCCAGTACTTC	CASSFPGQETQYF
TRBV19	TRBD2	TRBJ2-3	NA	TGTGCCAGTAGTATGCTAGCGGGGGAATACACAGATACGCAGTATTTT	CASSMLAGEYTDTQYF
TRBV6-4	NA	TRBJ1-1	NA	TGTGCCAGCAGACCCCAGACAGAGAACACTGAAGCTTTCTTT	CASRPQTENTEAFF
TRBV28	TRBD1	TRBJ2-5	NA	TGTGCCACCAGGACAGGGCTTGAGAAGACCCAGTACTTC	CATRTGLEKTQYF
TRBV19	NA	TRBJ2-1	NA	TGTGCCAGTAGTATCTCGTTTTTTGGTGCGGCTCCAACCTACAATGAGCAGTTCTTC	CASSISFFGAAPTYNEQFF
TRBV28	NA	TRBJ1-2	NA	TGTGCCAGCAGTTTCGGGAGATATGGCTACACCTTC	CASSFGRYGYTF
TRBV13	TRBD2	TRBJ2-1	NA	TGTGCCAGCAGCTTAGGCGCCAGCGGGAGTTGGGGTGAGCAGTTCTTC	CASSLGASGSWGEQFF
TRBV28	TRBD2	TRBJ2-7	NA	TGTGCCAGCAGTGTTAGCGGGGACGGGTACGAGCAGTACTTC	CASSVSGDGYEQYF
TRBV19	NA	TRBJ2-6	NA	TGTGCCAGTAGAGGAGCTGGGGCCAACGTCCTGACTTTC	CASRGAGANVLTF
TRBV29-1	NA	TRBJ1-1	NA	TGCAGCGTTGCAGGGCCCACTGAAGCTTTCTTT	CSVAGPTEAFF
TRBV7-6	TRBD1	TRBJ2-7	once	TGTGCCAGCAGCTTAGGGGGACAGGTATCCTACGAGCAGTACTTC	CASSLGGQVSYEQYF
TRBV28	TRBD2	TRBJ2-7	NA	TGTGCCAGCAGTTTTCTGGGCGGGAGCCCCTCCTACGAGCAGTACTTC	CASSFLGGSPSYEQYF
TRBV5-4	TRBD2	TRBJ2-1	NA	TGTGCCAGCAGCCGGGACTACAACCGGGACAATGAGCAGTTCTTC	CASSRDYNRDNEQFF
TRBV6-5	NA	TRBJ1-1	NA	TGTGCCAGCAGTCCAGTGAACACTGAAGCTTTCTTT	CASSPVNTEAFF
TRBV4-1	TRBD2	TRBJ2-7	NA	TGCGCCAGCAGCCAAGAAGGCGGGAGGAAAACCTACGAGCAGTACTTC	CASSQEGGRKTYEQYF
TRBV5-1	NA	TRBJ1-4	NA	TGCGCCAGCAGCCTACAGGGTATTAATGAAAAACTGTTTTTT	CASSLQGINEKLFF
TRBV6-1	NA	TRBJ1-2	NA	TGTGCCAGCGGATGGGGGGACCTGGGCTATGGCTACACCTTC	CASGWGDLGYGYTF
TRBV28	TRBD1	TRBJ2-1	NA	TGTGCCAGCAGTCCGGACAGGGGATTATACAATGAGCAGTTCTTC	CASSPDRGLYNEQFF
TRBV7-3	NA	TRBJ1-1	NA	TGTGCCAGCAGCTTATTCGGGGGGCAGGACACTGAAGCTTTCTTT	CASSLFGGQDTEAFF
TRBV10-3	NA	TRBJ1-5	NA	TGTGCCATCAGTGGCTATCACGAGGATCAGCCCCAGCATTTT	CAISGYHEDQPQHF